This TCR beta chain is from a study of T cell responses to AZD1222 COVID-19 vaccine. Study-wide background: Second-dose timings of about 4 or about 12 weeks were pooled.

Germline-derived CDR1 and CDR2 are MNHNS and SASEGT. After removal of 0 bases from V and 5 bases from J, the junction contained 4 bases not matched to a gene. The CDR3 consists of 14 residues. Study-wide points: Clonal diversity may have been underestimated in mostly white British donors. The study found Spike-specific TCR breadth and depth rose after two AZD1222 doses.

Only in-frame clones appear in the TCRdb table, and some are missing; sequencing was by immunoSEQ multiplex PCR. The data hold roughly 200,000 clones, with 80% to 90% observed a single time. On this clone itself: Its antigen remains unknown.

Sample: peripheral blood, taken on day 0 of AZD1222 vaccination. This chain connects TRBV6-1 to TRBJ2-7; TRBD2 matches 7 bases. This clonotype originated in an adult in good health. The CDR3 region has the DNA TGTGCCAGCAGTGAAGCTTTTCGGGGGGACGAGCAGTACTTC. Protein product: CASSEAFRGDEQYF.